This T cell receptor (beta chain) stems from a study of shared T cell receptors in the human thymus. Profiled with immunoSEQ multiplex PCR; TCRdb holds only in-frame clones, not every one. The sample carries 600,000 or so clones, over 75% recorded once. In addition, the sample was reused for a study of human thymus T cells. That paper notes: Donors consisted of healthy Finnish infants (having corrective surgery for congenital heart defects). Resections were taken during corrective heart surgery, and the thymus tissue came from these. Thymic and blood repertoires showed apparently biased V and J gene usage. Unrelated individuals were reported by related research to share highly overlapping thymic repertoires.

Sequenced: thymocytes. This receptor was identified in a boy under three years old with a congenital heart defect.

In DNA, the CDR3 is TGTGCCAGCGACCCAGGGGATAGCAATCAGCCCCAGCATTTT. It encodes CASDPGDSNQPQHF. The V and J genes are TRBV28 and TRBJ1-5; D perhaps matches TRBD1 (6 bases). V lost 8 bases, J lost 0 bases, and 11 bases lay in between. This CDR3 has 14 residues. Germline values: CDR1 MDHEN, CDR2 SYDVKM.